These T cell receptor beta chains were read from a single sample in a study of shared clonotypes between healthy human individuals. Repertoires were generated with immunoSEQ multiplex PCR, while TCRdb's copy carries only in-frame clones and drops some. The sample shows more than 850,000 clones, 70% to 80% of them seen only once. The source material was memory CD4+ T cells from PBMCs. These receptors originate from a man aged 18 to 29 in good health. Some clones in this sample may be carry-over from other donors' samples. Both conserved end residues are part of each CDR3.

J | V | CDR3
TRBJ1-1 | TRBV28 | CASRQTGGGGTEAFF
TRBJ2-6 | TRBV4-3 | CASSQDTRAFAPGANVLTF
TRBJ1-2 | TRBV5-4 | CASSLSRVEDYGYTF
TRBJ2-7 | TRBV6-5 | CASRNPGQGVYEQYF
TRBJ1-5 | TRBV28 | CASKGTGNQPQHF
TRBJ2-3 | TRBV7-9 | CASQAGGGNTQYF
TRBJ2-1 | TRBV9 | CASSVAPDSLNWNEQFF
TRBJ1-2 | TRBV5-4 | CASSPREKGNYGYTF
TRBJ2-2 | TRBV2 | CASFPVAANTGELFF
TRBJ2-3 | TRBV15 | CATSRGRSLAQYF
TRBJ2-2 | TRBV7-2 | CASSLRVLAGVGGELFF